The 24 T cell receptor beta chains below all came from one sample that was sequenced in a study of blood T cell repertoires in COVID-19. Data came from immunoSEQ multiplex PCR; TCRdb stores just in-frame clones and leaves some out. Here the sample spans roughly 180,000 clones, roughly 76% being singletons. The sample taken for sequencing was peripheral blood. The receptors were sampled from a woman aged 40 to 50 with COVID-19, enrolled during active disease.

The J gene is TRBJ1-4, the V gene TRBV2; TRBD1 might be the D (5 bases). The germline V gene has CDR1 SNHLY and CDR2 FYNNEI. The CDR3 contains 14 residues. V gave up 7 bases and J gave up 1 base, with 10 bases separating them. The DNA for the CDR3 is TGTGCCAGCAAACCAGACAGAACTAATGAAAAACTGTTTTTT. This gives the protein CASKPDRTNEKLFF.

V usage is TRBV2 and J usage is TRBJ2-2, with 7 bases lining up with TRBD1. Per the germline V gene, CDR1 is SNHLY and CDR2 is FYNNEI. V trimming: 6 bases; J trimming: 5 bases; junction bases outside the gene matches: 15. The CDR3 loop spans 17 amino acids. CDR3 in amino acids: CASSSPHGSRGTGELFF. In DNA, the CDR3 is TGTGCCAGCAGCAGTCCCCATGGATCCAGGGGGACCGGGGAGCTGTTTTTT.

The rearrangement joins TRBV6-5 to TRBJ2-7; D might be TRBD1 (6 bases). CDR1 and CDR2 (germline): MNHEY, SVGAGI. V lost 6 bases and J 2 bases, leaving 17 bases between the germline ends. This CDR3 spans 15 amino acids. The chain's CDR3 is CASRIRPEGAYEQYV. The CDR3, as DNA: TGTGCCAGCAGGATACGTCCCGAGGGGGCCTACGAGCAGTACGTC.

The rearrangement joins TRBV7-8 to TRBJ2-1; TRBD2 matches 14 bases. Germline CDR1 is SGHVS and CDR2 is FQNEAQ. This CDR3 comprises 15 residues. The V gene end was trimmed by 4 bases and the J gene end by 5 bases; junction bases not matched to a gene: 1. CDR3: CASSSGLAGDNEQFF. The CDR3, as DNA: TGTGCCAGCAGCTCGGGACTAGCGGGGGACAATGAGCAGTTCTTC.

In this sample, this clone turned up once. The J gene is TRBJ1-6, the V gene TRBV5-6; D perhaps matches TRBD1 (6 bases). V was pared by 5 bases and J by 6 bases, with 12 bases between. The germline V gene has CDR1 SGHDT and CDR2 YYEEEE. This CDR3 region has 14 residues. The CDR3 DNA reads TGTGCCAGCAGTCGGGGACAACGTAATTCACCCCTCCACTTT. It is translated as CASSRGQRNSPLHF. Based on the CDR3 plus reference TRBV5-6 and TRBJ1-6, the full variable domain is DAGVTQSPTHLIKTRGQQVTLRCSPKSGHDTVSWYQQALGQGPQFIFQYYEEEERQRGNFPDRFSGHQFPNYSSELNVNALLLGDSALYLCASSRGQRNSPLHFGNGTRLTVT.

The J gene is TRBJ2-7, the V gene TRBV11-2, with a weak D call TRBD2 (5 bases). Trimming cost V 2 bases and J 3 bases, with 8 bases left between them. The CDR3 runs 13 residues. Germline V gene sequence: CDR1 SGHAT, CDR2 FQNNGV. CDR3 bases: TGTGCCAGCAGCTTAACTCGGGGCTACGAGCAGTACTTC. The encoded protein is CASSLTRGYEQYF.

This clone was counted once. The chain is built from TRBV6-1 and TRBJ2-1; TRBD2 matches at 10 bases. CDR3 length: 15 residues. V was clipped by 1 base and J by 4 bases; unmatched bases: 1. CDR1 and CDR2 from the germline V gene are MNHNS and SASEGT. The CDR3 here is CASSEGTSGYNEQFF. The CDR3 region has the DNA TGTGCCAGCAGTGAAGGGACTAGCGGATACAATGAGCAGTTCTTC.

Here the CDR3 reads CASSTEGSLGDTQYF. CDR3 DNA: TGTGCCAGCAGCACTGAGGGCTCCCTGGGAGATACGCAGTATTTT. V usage is TRBV9 and J usage is TRBJ2-3; D perhaps matches TRBD2 (5 bases). Germline V gene sequence: CDR1 SGDLS, CDR2 YYNGEE. V was pared by 4 bases and J by 5 bases, with 17 bases between. This CDR3 has 15 amino acids.

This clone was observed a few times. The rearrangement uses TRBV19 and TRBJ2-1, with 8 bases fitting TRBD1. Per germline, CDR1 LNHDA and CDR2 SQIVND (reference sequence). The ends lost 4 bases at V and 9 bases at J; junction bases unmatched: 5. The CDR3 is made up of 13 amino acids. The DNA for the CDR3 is TGTGCCAGTAGTAGCGGACAGGGAAGTGAGCAGTTCTTC. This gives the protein CASSSGQGSEQFF.

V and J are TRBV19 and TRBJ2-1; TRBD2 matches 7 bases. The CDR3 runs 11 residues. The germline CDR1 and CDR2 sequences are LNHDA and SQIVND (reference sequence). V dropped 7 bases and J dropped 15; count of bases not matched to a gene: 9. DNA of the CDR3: TGTGCCAGTACCCACCGGGAGGATCTGTTCTTC. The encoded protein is CASTHREDLFF.

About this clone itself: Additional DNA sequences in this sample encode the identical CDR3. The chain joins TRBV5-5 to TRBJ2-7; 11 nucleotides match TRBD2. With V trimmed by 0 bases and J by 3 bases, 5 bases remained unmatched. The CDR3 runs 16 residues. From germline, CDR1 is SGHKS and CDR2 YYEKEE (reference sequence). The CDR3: CASSLGEGTSGYEQYF. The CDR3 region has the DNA TGTGCCAGCAGCTTGGGAGAAGGGACTAGCGGCTACGAGCAGTACTTC.

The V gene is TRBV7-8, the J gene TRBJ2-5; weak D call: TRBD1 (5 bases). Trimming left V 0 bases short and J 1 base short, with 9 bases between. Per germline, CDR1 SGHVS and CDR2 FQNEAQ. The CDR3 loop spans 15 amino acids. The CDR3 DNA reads TGTGCCAGCAGCTTAGCTGGGGCAGGCCAAGAGACCCAGTACTTC. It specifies CASSLAGAGQETQYF.

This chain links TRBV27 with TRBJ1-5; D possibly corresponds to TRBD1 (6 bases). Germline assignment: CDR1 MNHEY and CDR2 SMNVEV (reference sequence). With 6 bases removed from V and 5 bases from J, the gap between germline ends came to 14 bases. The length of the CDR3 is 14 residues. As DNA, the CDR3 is TGTGCCAGCAGCCCAGTACAGGGCTATCAGCCCCAGCATTTT. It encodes CASSPVQGYQPQHF.

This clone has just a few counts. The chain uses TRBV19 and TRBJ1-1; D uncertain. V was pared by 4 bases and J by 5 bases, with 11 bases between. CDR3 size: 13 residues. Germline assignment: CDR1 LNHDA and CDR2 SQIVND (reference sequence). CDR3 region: CASSNPRATEAFF. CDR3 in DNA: TGTGCCAGTAGTAACCCCCGAGCGACTGAAGCTTTCTTT.

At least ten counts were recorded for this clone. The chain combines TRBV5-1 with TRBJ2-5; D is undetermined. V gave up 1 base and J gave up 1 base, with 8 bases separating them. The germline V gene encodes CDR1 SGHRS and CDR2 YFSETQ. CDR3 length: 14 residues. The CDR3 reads CASSLTITQETQYF. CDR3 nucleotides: TGCGCCAGCAGCTTGACAATAACCCAAGAGACCCAGTACTTC.

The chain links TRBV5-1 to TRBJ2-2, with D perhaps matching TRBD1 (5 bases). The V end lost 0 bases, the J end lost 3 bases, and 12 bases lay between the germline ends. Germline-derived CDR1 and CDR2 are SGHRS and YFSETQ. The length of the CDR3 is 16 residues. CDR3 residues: CASSLVGAVDTGELFF. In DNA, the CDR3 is TGCGCCAGCAGCTTGGTAGGGGCGGTCGACACCGGGGAGCTGTTTTTT.

The CDR3 coding sequence is TGCGCCAGCAGCCAGCACCGGGGTGAAGCTTTCTTT. This encodes CASSQHRGEAFF. V and J are TRBV10-1 and TRBJ1-1; D is undetermined. Trimming removed 6 bases from V and 7 bases from J, with 12 bases in between. The length of the CDR3 is 12 residues. CDR1 is WNHNN, CDR2 SYGVQD, per germline (reference sequence).

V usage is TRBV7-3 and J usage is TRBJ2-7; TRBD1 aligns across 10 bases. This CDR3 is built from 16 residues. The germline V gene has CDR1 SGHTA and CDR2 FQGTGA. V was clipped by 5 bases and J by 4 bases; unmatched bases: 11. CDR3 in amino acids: CASSPVRRQGAYEQYV. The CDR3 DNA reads TGTGCCAGCAGCCCAGTCCGCCGACAGGGGGCTTACGAGCAGTACGTC.

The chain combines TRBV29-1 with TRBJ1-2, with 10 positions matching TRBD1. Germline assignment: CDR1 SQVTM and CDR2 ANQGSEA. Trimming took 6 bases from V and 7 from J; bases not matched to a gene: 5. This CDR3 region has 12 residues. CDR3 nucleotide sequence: TGCAGCGTCGTGGGACAGGGGTCTGGCTACACCTTC. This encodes CSVVGQGSGYTF.

This CDR3 is CASSWGTGNGYTF. The CDR3 coding sequence is TGTGCCAGCAGTTGGGGTACAGGGAATGGCTACACCTTC. The rearrangement uses TRBV12-3 or TRBV12-4 and TRBJ1-2; tentative D call: TRBD1 (6 bases). V dropped 4 bases and J dropped 6 bases, with 12 bases sitting between them. This CDR3 has 13 amino acids.

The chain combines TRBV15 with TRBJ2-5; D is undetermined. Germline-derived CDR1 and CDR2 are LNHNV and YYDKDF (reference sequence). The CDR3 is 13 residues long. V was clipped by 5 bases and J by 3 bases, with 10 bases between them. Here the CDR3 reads CATSAIYEETQYF. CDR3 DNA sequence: TGTGCCACCAGCGCTATCTACGAAGAGACCCAGTACTTC.

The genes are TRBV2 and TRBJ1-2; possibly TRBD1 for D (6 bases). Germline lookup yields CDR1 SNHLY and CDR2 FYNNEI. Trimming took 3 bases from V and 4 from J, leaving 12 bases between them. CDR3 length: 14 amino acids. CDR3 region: CASSEGRGSYGYTF. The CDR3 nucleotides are TGTGCCAGCAGTGAGGGCAGGGGATCCTATGGCTACACCTTC.

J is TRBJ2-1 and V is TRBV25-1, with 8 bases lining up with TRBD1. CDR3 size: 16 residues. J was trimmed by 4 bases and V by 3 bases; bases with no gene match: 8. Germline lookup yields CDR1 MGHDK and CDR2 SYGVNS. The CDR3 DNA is TGTGCCAGCAGTGACATACAGGGGGTTCCATACAATGAGCAGTTCTTC. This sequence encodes CASSDIQGVPYNEQFF.

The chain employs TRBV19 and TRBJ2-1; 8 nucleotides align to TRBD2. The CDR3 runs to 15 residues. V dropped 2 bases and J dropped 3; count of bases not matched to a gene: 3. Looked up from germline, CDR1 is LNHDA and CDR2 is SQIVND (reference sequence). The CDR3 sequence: CASSITAGGYNEQFF. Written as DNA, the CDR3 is TGTGCCAGTAGTATAACGGCGGGGGGCTACAATGAGCAGTTCTTC.